A selection of T cell receptor beta chains follows, all from one sample in a study of response to subunit inactivated influenza vaccine. TCRdb itself ran the RT-PCR reads through MiXCR, one entry per CDR3 protein. The data contain over 300,000 distinct CDR3 sequences, about a fifth of them singletons. The input for sequencing was PBMCs from blood, taken about 20 months after vaccination. All receptors come from a man aged 45 to 70 who received an inactivated influenza vaccine. Each CDR3 is given with its conserved first and last residue. Fields, in order: J gene, clone size, V gene, CDR3 protein. Only part of the rows carry a size: once, few, many, or a class if the clone is expanded.

TRBJ2-3 - TRBV6-5 CASSYGTGTDTQYF
TRBJ1-1 - TRBV6-1 CASKKAVWDTEAFF
TRBJ2-1 - TRBV2 CASSVRLAGSPGQFF
TRBJ1-1 - TRBV4-1 CASSLYRDTEAFF
TRBJ1-2 - TRBV20-1 CSARINGQGYGYTF
TRBJ1-1 - TRBV6-5 CASSYSTSGTGNTEAFF
TRBJ1-5 - TRBV12-3/TRBV12-4 CASSFSQGQPQHF
TRBJ1-1 few TRBV9 CASSVEAGRNTEAFF
TRBJ2-7 many TRBV12-3/TRBV12-4 CASSPGQYEQYF
TRBJ1-2 many TRBV7-2 CASSPTTGIFEGYTF
TRBJ2-3 few TRBV11-2 CASSPGVYTDTQYF
TRBJ2-7 - TRBV3-1 CAVRDANRYEQYF
TRBJ2-3 once TRBV6-1 CASSRDRVTDTQYF
TRBJ2-1 few TRBV12-3/TRBV12-4 CASITVLSSYNEQFF
TRBJ1-6 - TRBV20-1 CSAREGGSYNSPLHF
TRBJ1-2 many TRBV7-2 CASSSPGALYGYTF
TRBJ2-7 - TRBV6-2/TRBV6-3 CASSYGPGQGVNEQYF
TRBJ1-5 - TRBV12-3/TRBV12-4 CASSRSGQALNQPQHF
TRBJ1-5 - TRBV7-2 CASSLLKLRDSLGVYSNQPQHF
TRBJ2-7 - TRBV20-1 CSAMSDLGYEQYF
TRBJ2-3 few TRBV25-1 CASSPSAGNTDTQYF
TRBJ2-7 - TRBV2 CASSKGDEQYF
TRBJ1-5 - TRBV27 CASSPALVQPQHF
TRBJ1-2 few TRBV13 CASRRTGGASGYTF
TRBJ1-2 - TRBV6-2/TRBV6-3 CASSRTGIGYTF
TRBJ1-1 many TRBV12-3/TRBV12-4 CASSWGTGRGRYPEAFF
TRBJ1-1 - TRBV6-2/TRBV6-3 CASSYRSQNTEAFF
TRBJ2-1 - TRBV7-9 CASSNHRGGLGQFF
TRBJ2-7 - TRBV7-2 CASSWEGRYEQYF
TRBJ1-1 - TRBV19 CASSIQAVKNTEAFF
TRBJ2-2 - TRBV5-6 CASSRKGGSFSSGGELFF
TRBJ2-1 - TRBV12-3/TRBV12-4 CASSQRASGRYNEQFF
TRBJ2-7 - TRBV6-5 CASSYLTEQYF
TRBJ1-5 few TRBV6-2/TRBV6-3 CASSYRLTGRNQPQHF
TRBJ1-6 - TRBV20-1 CSARPGQGMNSPLHF
TRBJ1-2 few TRBV4-1 CASSHWLRNYGYTF
TRBJ1-1 few TRBV6-2/TRBV6-3 CASSRGPLPNTEAFF
TRBJ1-1 few TRBV29-1 CSARFRNTEAFF
TRBJ2-1 - TRBV7-9 CASSLGQPRGEQFF
TRBJ1-5 few TRBV28 CASSLWQAGGQPQHF
TRBJ2-1 - TRBV20-1 CSALTSGRNEQFF
TRBJ1-2 few TRBV3-1 CASSQQVPYGYTF
TRBJ1-5 few TRBV11-2 CASSLVGSARYSNQPQHF
TRBJ1-6 few TRBV6-1 CAGTGTPNSPLHF
TRBJ2-1 - TRBV20-1 CSPSGGDYNEQFF
TRBJ2-3 - TRBV20-1 CSAHRPITDTQYF